The rows below give T cell receptor beta chains drawn from one sample of a study of blood T cell repertoires in COVID-19. Generated by immunoSEQ multiplex PCR, the TCRdb table keeps only in-frame clones and is missing some. Of more than 85,000 clones in the sample, about 80% were seen once. Sequenced material: peripheral blood. The receptors were gathered from a woman aged 45-59 years with acute or convalescent COVID-19. Each CDR3 is given with its conserved first and last residue. Fields, in order: D gene, V gene, clone size, J gene, CDR3 protein, CDR3 DNA. D genes are given only for firm matches. Part of the rows lack a size; the others show once, few, many or a class for expanded clones.

.	TRBV7-9	few	TRBJ2-7	CASGKVRGAGYEQYF	TGTGCCAGCGGGAAGGTCAGGGGCGCTGGGTACGAGCAGTACTTC
.	TRBV6-5	.	TRBJ1-2	CASSYISGGEGGYTF	TGTGCCAGCAGTTACATTTCGGGAGGGGAGGGTGGCTACACCTTC
.	TRBV13	.	TRBJ2-3	CASSFRPTDTQYF	TGTGCCAGCAGCTTCAGGCCGACAGATACGCAGTATTTT
TRBD2	TRBV7-9	.	TRBJ2-7	CASSPSGGPHEQYF	TGTGCCAGCAGCCCCAGCGGGGGCCCGCACGAGCAGTACTTC
.	TRBV10-3	.	TRBJ1-6	CAISAQENSPLHF	TGTGCCATCAGTGCACAGGAAAATTCACCCCTCCACTTT
TRBD1	TRBV5-5	.	TRBJ1-2	CASSLRDRPYGYTF	TGTGCCAGCAGCTTGCGGGACAGACCCTATGGCTACACCTTC
.	TRBV5-1	.	TRBJ2-6	CASSLDIYSGANVLTF	TGCGCCAGCAGCTTGGACATATACTCTGGGGCCAACGTCCTGACTTTC
TRBD2	TRBV19	.	TRBJ2-1	CASSPEAGVSPPSSYNEQFF	TGTGCCAGTAGTCCCGAAGCGGGGGTATCCCCTCCCAGCTCCTACAATGAGCAGTTCTTC
TRBD1	TRBV4-2	many	TRBJ1-6	CASSQVSGQGAWSPLHF	TGTGCCAGCAGCCAAGTAAGTGGACAGGGGGCTTGGTCACCCCTCCACTTT
.	TRBV6-5	few	TRBJ1-1	CASSYGGGTEAFF	TGTGCCAGCAGTTACGGTGGCGGGACTGAAGCTTTCTTT
.	TRBV7-2	few	TRBJ1-2	CASSLARGDYGYTF	TGTGCCAGCAGCTTAGCCAGGGGAGACTATGGCTACACCTTC
.	TRBV7-3	once	TRBJ1-1	CASSPRQARNTEAFF	TGTGCCAGCAGCCCGAGACAGGCGAGGAACACTGAAGCTTTCTTT
TRBD1	TRBV28	.	TRBJ1-2	CASFLGTALGYTF	TGTGCCAGCTTCCTCGGGACAGCTCTTGGCTACACCTTC
.	TRBV24-1	once	TRBJ2-3	CATSDGAGVDTQYF	TGTGCCACCAGTGATGGGGCAGGGGTGGATACGCAGTATTTT
TRBD1	TRBV2	.	TRBJ2-3	CASKNRGQVDTQYF	TGTGCCAGCAAGAACAGGGGGCAGGTAGATACGCAGTATTTT
TRBD1	TRBV19	few	TRBJ1-1	CASSPRQGSSEAFF	TGTGCCAGTAGTCCTCGACAGGGTAGCTCTGAAGCTTTCTTT
.	TRBV11-2	.	TRBJ1-1	CASSLGGYGTRAFF	TGTGCCAGCAGCTTAGGGGGGTATGGGACACGGGCTTTCTTT
.	TRBV3-1/TRBV3-2	.	TRBJ1-5	CASSQDWGGNQPQHF	TGTGCCAGCAGCCAAGATTGGGGGGGCAATCAGCCCCAGCATTTT
TRBD2	TRBV2	.	TRBJ2-1	CASSERSGAPFEQFF	TGTGCCAGCAGTGAACGGAGCGGGGCCCCTTTTGAGCAGTTCTTC
TRBD1	TRBV20-1	.	TRBJ1-2	CSASDRGQGYTF	TGCAGTGCGAGTGACAGGGGGCAAGGCTACACCTTC
TRBD1	TRBV5-1	.	TRBJ1-1	CASSFRQGSGTEAFF	TGCGCCAGCAGCTTTAGACAGGGCTCGGGCACTGAAGCTTTCTTT
.	TRBV5-1	.	TRBJ2-5	CASSLGIGGGETQYF	TGCGCCAGCAGCTTGGGGATTGGTGGGGGCGAGACCCAGTACTTC
.	TRBV27	.	TRBJ2-3	CASGPSGDTDTQYF	TGTGCCAGCGGTCCCTCGGGGGACACAGATACGCAGTATTTT
TRBD1	TRBV10-3	.	TRBJ2-7	CAIRPTSDREEYF	TGTGCCATCAGACCCACCTCGGACAGGGAGGAGTACTTC
TRBD1	TRBV6-5	.	TRBJ1-1	CASSSPGQKNTEAFF	TGTGCCAGCAGTTCTCCGGGACAGAAGAACACTGAAGCTTTCTTT
TRBD1	TRBV19	.	TRBJ1-2	CASSIQWGRTGSNYGYTF	TGTGCCAGTAGTATACAGTGGGGTCGGACAGGATCTAACTATGGCTACACCTTC
TRBD1	TRBV28	.	TRBJ2-2	CASSSYQGAEELFF	TGTGCCAGCAGTTCCTATCAGGGGGCAGAGGAGCTGTTTTTT
.	TRBV18	.	TRBJ2-3	CASSPAGPDTQYF	TGTGCCAGCTCACCGGCGGGGCCAGATACGCAGTATTTT
TRBD1	TRBV18	few	TRBJ1-2	CASSPGQGASYTF	TGTGCCAGCTCACCCGGACAGGGGGCAAGCTACACCTTC
TRBD1	TRBV5-6	once	TRBJ1-2	CASSSGPYRGNYGYTF	TGTGCCAGCAGCTCGGGCCCTTACAGGGGAAACTATGGCTACACCTTC
.	TRBV9	few	TRBJ1-2	CASSLRGDSNYGYTF	TGTGCCAGCAGCCTTCGGGGGGATTCTAACTATGGCTACACCTTC
.	TRBV7-8	.	TRBJ1-3	CASSSNRGNTIYF	TGTGCCAGCAGTTCGAACAGGGGAAACACCATATATTTT
.	TRBV30	.	TRBJ2-7	CAWSTKGGRGGYEQYF	TGTGCCTGGAGTACTAAGGGGGGGAGAGGAGGCTACGAGCAGTACTTC
TRBD1	TRBV5-1	.	TRBJ1-1	CASSLSTGMTEAFF	TGCGCCAGCAGCTTGTCGACAGGGATGACTGAAGCTTTCTTT
.	TRBV20-1	.	TRBJ1-5	CSASLGASNQPQHF	TGCAGTGCTAGTTTGGGGGCAAGCAATCAGCCCCAGCATTTT
TRBD1	TRBV5-6	.	TRBJ1-4	CASSGGQGGEKLFF	TGTGCCAGCAGCGGGGGACAGGGCGGTGAAAAACTGTTTTTT
TRBD1	TRBV30	.	TRBJ1-1	CAWSAPDRRPNTEAFF	TGTGCCTGGAGCGCCCCGGACAGGCGACCCAACACTGAAGCTTTCTTT
.	TRBV6-5	.	TRBJ1-1	CASSSGGRTEAFF	TGTGCCAGCAGTTCCGGGGGAAGGACTGAAGCTTTCTTT
TRBD1	TRBV6-5	once	TRBJ1-2	CASSSRTGGDYGYTF	TGTGCCAGCAGTTCCAGGACAGGAGGGGACTATGGCTACACCTTC
.	TRBV2	.	TRBJ1-2	CASRETADLPPYGYTF	TGTGCCAGCAGAGAAACCGCGGATTTACCCCCTTATGGCTACACCTTC
.	TRBV6-5	.	TRBJ1-5	CASQGLDNQPQHF	TGTGCCAGCCAGGGGCTCGACAATCAGCCCCAGCATTTT
.	TRBV28	.	TRBJ2-2	CASSQGWRGNTGELFF	TGTGCCAGCAGCCAGGGCTGGCGGGGGAACACCGGGGAGCTGTTTTTT
TRBD1	TRBV25-1	.	TRBJ1-5	CASSEWGQGNQPQHF	TGTGCCAGCAGTGAATGGGGACAGGGGAATCAGCCCCAGCATTTT
.	TRBV7-8	few	TRBJ1-1	CASSLVRGARVAFF	TGTGCCAGCAGCTTAGTTCGGGGGGCGCGGGTAGCTTTCTTT
.	TRBV5-1	.	TRBJ1-1	CASSPSGVNTEAFF	TGCGCCAGCAGCCCGTCGGGGGTGAACACTGAAGCTTTCTTT
.	TRBV12-3/TRBV12-4	.	TRBJ1-2	CASSYYEGYTF	TGTGCCAGCAGTTACTATGAAGGCTACACCTTC
TRBD1	TRBV19	.	TRBJ2-1	CAISPAGGRYNEQFF	TGTGCCATCTCTCCGGCAGGGGGCCGATACAATGAGCAGTTCTTC
TRBD2	TRBV10-1	.	TRBJ2-1	CASSRTSGEYNEQFF	TGCGCCAGCAGCCGGACTAGCGGAGAATACAATGAGCAGTTCTTC
.	TRBV3-1/TRBV3-2	.	TRBJ1-4	CASSLRGAGEEKLFF	TGTGCCAGCAGCCTACGGGGGGCAGGAGAGGAAAAACTGTTTTTT
TRBD2	TRBV7-3	.	TRBJ2-3	CASSLSGGASGDTQYF	TGTGCCAGCAGCTTAAGCGGGGGGGCCTCGGGAGATACGCAGTATTTT
.	TRBV7-8	.	TRBJ1-1	CASSLVRTEAFF	TGTGCCAGCAGCTTAGTCAGGACTGAAGCTTTCTTT